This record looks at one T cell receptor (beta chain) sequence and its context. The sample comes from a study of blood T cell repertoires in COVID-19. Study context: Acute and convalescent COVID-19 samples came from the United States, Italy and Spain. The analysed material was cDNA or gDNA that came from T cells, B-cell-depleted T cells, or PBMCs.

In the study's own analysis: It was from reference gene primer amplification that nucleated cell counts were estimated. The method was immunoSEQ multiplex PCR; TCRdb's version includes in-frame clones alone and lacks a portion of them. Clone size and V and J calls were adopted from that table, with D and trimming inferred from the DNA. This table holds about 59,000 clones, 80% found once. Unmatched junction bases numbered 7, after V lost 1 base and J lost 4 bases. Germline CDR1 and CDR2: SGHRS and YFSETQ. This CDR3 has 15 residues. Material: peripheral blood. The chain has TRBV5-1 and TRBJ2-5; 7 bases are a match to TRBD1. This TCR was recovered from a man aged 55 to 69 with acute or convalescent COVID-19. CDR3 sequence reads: CASSLTGASPETQYF. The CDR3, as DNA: TGCGCCAGCAGCTTGACAGGGGCGAGTCCAGAGACCCAGTACTTC.